This entry features one T cell receptor beta chain sequence. Its cognate antigen is unknown. This sample stems from a study of Ad26.COV2.S vaccination and SARS-CoV-2 variants. Study observations and caveats: Possibly, TCR breadth and depth analyses underestimated total T cell responses. Vaccine and placebo groups showed comparable non-spike TCR breadth. Responses of spike-specific T cells (both CD8+ and CD4+) reportedly showed substantial breadth after vaccination. Vaccinated individuals (as opposed to placebo recipients) had higher spike-specific TCR breadth.

Germline-derived CDR1 and CDR2 are SGHRS and YFSETQ. The junction had 5 bases not matched to a gene; V was cut back by 4 bases and J by 3 bases. This CDR3 comprises 15 residues. Here immunoSEQ multiplex PCR was the method, and the copy in TCRdb shows in-frame clones only, minus some. The sample gives around 370,000 clones, 92% of which show up once; 3.9% is in the top ten. This sequence originates from a human donor who had recovered from COVID-19. The V call is TRBV5-1, the J call TRBJ2-7; 12 bases agree with TRBD1. The source material was peripheral blood, sampled after recovery from COVID-19. CDR3 loop: CASSPGQGANYEQYF. CDR3 sequence (DNA): TGCGCCAGCAGCCCGGGACAGGGGGCCAACTACGAGCAGTACTTC.